This T cell receptor (beta chain) derives from a study of cytomegalovirus exposure and HLA in healthy donors (dated by TCRdb to the late 2010s). At the level of the whole study: An earlier analysis of approximately 590 of the donors reported 250 to 350 Gb of sequence data and 120 million or so unique TCR beta sequences from 150 million to 200 million T cells. The T cell repertoires of around 670 subjects were profiled by immunosequencing and related to cytomegalovirus serostatus. The study combined high-throughput TCR immunosequencing, statistical association of individual TCRs with disease status, and machine learning to predict cytomegalovirus infection status. The later analysis used no new phenotypic data to find candidate immune exposures, relying instead on TCR beta sequences and their occurrence across donors. In a later genetic analysis, genome-wide SNP genotypes for about three fifths of the 666 donors were used, and that subset was treated as a discovery cohort. The study aimed to test whether signatures of past pathogen exposure could be identified by cataloging public T cell receptors. Class I and class II HLA loci were covered by the typing at four-digit resolution. Donor age, sex, ethnicity and CMV serostatus were compiled together with the repertoire data. The number of donors typed differed by locus, with about 629-630 for A, B, C, DRB1 and DQB1, roughly 550 for DQA1, about 610 for DPA1, and 400 to 490 for DPB1. Besides the first cohort of under 700 subjects, a separate validation cohort made up of about 120 different subjects was used. Roughly 5 DR-DQ haplotypes were handled as single units for association and clustering, since linkage in the cohort was strong. In a later analysis, previously published TCR beta repertoires from several hundred donors were re-analyzed and high-resolution HLA genotyping was added so that TCR occurrence patterns could be studied. About 300 gigabases of sequencing data and approximately 91 million unique TCR sequences made up an early release that covered several hundred HLA-typed donors. Of the approximately 400 genotyped donors, 65% to 90% fell in the genetic ancestry cluster associated with self-reported Caucasian donors. Every repertoire in the discovery cohort had been generated on one and the same sequencing platform. Among a few hundred genotyped donors of the cohort, an average of 235,054 unique TCR beta nucleotide sequences were sequenced per donor, about a sixth of them non-productive. In an earlier analysis of about 590 of the donors, high-throughput TCR beta sequencing was used to judge whether each TCR beta V gene segment behaved as functional or pseudogenic.

The cohort was made up of 666 healthy bone marrow donors. Cohort members were all nominally healthy when sampled, although unrecorded immune exposures were likely present. The donor was CMV seronegative and belonged to the group of over 350 seronegative cohort members. Every donor gave a peripheral blood sample, and the peripheral blood mononuclear cells from that sample were used for TCR beta sequencing. Genomic DNA extraction from the blood cell samples was performed with the Qiagen DNeasy Blood Extraction Kit. Note on this clone: What this receptor recognizes is not known. Per-base qualities were not stored, and no clone one base away is much larger.

Spanning cysteine to phenylalanine, the CDR3 consists of 19 amino acids. Just the 57-base CDR3 DNA is kept, in frame starting at base 1. Germline trimming amounts to 0 bases on V and 2 bases on J, with 10 as the count of junction bases outside the gene matches. Via the germline V gene, CDR1 is SGHAT and CDR2 FQNNGV. Libraries came from the immunoSEQ multiplex PCR assay. A mixture of 60 forward primers for TCR Vbeta segments and 13 reverse primers for TCR Jbeta segments was used in the multiplex PCR. A multiplex PCR assay on genomic DNA amplified the CDR3 region of rearranged TCR beta genes. The Illumina HiSeq System was used to sequence the amplified TCR beta libraries as 87-base-pair reads. The authors' analysis ran thus. Across the 670 or so repertoires, a later analysis counted tens of millions of unique TCR beta chains, around 11 million of which were shared by at least two donors. To remove PCR and sequencing errors, raw reads were error-corrected and collapsed into unique sequences using a nearest-neighbor algorithm that merged closely related sequences. V, D and J gene segments were assigned by aligning CDR3 sequences to IMGT reference sequences. For a sequence to be retained, a match of at least six nucleotides to both a V gene segment and a J gene segment was required. Rearrangements were called productive when the CDR3 lacked stop codons and stayed in frame with V and J; all others were non-productive. CDR3 was defined by IMGT convention, running from the second conserved V-encoded cysteine to the conserved J-encoded phenylalanine. The earlier analysis of about 570 of the donors excluded any sequence lacking an unambiguous match to a single V gene segment. An earlier analysis of about 600 of the donors called V segments functional above 56.7% productive rearrangements and segregating when the between-donor standard deviation exceeded 5%. A statistical classification framework was built to diagnose cytomegalovirus status from the catalog of TCR beta chain sequences. V and J gene assignment, in a later analysis, came from comparing TCR nucleotide sequences with IMGT/GENE-DB human TR gene sequences. Using the TCRdist pipeline, a later analysis assigned CDR3 sequences along with most-parsimonious VDJ recombination scenarios. In a later analysis, each TCR beta chain was defined by its CDR3 amino acid sequence together with its V-gene family, and reads without a unique V-gene family were excluded. To address suspected cross-contamination and a sequencing artifact, a later analysis removed 592 highly shared, low-generation-probability nucleotide sequences. A later analysis calculated a clonal expansion index for each public chain from normalized within-repertoire ranks of inferred template counts. Generation probabilities in a later analysis came from a VDJ recombination model fitted to out-of-frame rearrangements, and those results were checked against IGoR. Hypergeometric tests were used in a later analysis to score TCR-TCR, TCR-HLA and TCR-CMV co-occurrence, with a repertoire-size bias correction applied to the TCR pairs. To estimate false discovery rates, a later analysis permuted the HLA or CMV assignments 20 times. A later analysis grouped co-occurring TCRs with DBSCAN, adding TCRdist sequence similarity when clustering within HLA-allele-positive subsets. For co-occurrence clustering, repertoires with fewer than 30,000 or more than 120,000 public chains were excluded, along with about five repertoires with anomalous nucleotide sharing. TCRdb mirrors the immuneACCESS table, restricted to in-frame sequences. Some clones are absent from its copies; in checked studies, under half trace to an unresolved V gene, and the reason for the others is unknown. The DNA was the basis for D and trimming; V, J and clone size are from that table. The sample yields more than 150,000 clones; around three quarters were counted once. The top ten clones comprise approximately 1.5% of the sample.

Broader findings and caveats from the paper: Correlated functional status among segregating V segments might reflect linkage disequilibrium, but an unknown experimental factor could not be ruled out. In this cohort, only TCR beta chains were sequenced, and detectable features were limited by the absence of alpha or paired-chain data. Most TCR sequences were seen in very few donors, while some public TCRs were found in many individuals. A later analysis reported that several top co-occurrence clusters appeared linked to parvovirus B19, influenza, CMV and Epstein-Barr virus. When HLA alleles, especially DR and DQ, strongly co-occurred, attributing TCR associations to individual alleles was difficult. In a later analysis, HLA-associated TCR beta chains showed more clonal expansion and lower generation probabilities than non-associated chains that were equally common. In an earlier analysis of some 500 of the donors, most TCR beta V segments were observed in productive rearrangements about 87% or about 30% of the time, broadly matching IMGT annotations. Presence/absence analyses assumed roughly uniform sequencing depth across donors, an assumption that may not hold. In vitro tests confirmed that three of the cytomegalovirus-associated TCR beta chains recognize cytomegalovirus antigens. At a false discovery rate of 0.05, a later analysis linked 16,951 TCR beta sequences to specific HLA alleles. Compared with the roughly 700-donor mean, donors in an Asian-associated ancestry cluster had fewer N-insertions in productive TCRs, according to a later genetic analysis. A later analysis found that most CMV-associated TCR beta chains appeared HLA-restricted, with HLA associations seemingly driven largely by CMV exposure. A cluster of highly shared sequence variants was judged likely to represent a technical artifact of the sequencing pipeline. The only immune exposure information available for the cohort was CMV serostatus. An association between a missense DCLRE1C variant and V-gene and J-gene trimming of TCR beta chains was found in a later genetic analysis and replicated in an independent cohort. A total of fewer than 200 TCR beta chains were listed by the study as associated with cytomegalovirus. In a later analysis, the rate of TCR association differed among HLA loci, with DRB1 alleles having the most associated TCRs and HLA-C alleles having the fewest. A further reported finding was that TCR beta sequences accurately predicted the HLA-A and HLA-B alleles for most subjects in the first cohort. In both the original and validation cohorts, the classifier was reported to diagnose cytomegalovirus status with high specificity and sensitivity. Some 16 rarely observed V segments, including chromosome 9 orphons, were excluded from the earlier analysis of approximately 500 of the donors because counts were too low. Some IMGT-functional V segments, including TRBV6-2 and TRBV6-3, could not be distinguished by the 87-base-pair reads and were therefore excluded. Because some donors lacked HLA typing at each locus, the association tests relied only on the typed subset. The authors suggested that the approach could potentially be generalized to other disease states and immunological phenotypes.

The TCR originated in a man between 40 and 49 years old in good health and CMV-seronegative. The chain joins TRBV11-2 to TRBJ2-1, and 10 bases in between align with TRBD2. Sequenced: PBMCs. The bases are TGTGCCAGCAGCTTAGATTCTGAGCGGGAGGGTTTTACCTACAATGAGCAGTTCTTC. It translates as CASSLDSEREGFTYNEQFF.